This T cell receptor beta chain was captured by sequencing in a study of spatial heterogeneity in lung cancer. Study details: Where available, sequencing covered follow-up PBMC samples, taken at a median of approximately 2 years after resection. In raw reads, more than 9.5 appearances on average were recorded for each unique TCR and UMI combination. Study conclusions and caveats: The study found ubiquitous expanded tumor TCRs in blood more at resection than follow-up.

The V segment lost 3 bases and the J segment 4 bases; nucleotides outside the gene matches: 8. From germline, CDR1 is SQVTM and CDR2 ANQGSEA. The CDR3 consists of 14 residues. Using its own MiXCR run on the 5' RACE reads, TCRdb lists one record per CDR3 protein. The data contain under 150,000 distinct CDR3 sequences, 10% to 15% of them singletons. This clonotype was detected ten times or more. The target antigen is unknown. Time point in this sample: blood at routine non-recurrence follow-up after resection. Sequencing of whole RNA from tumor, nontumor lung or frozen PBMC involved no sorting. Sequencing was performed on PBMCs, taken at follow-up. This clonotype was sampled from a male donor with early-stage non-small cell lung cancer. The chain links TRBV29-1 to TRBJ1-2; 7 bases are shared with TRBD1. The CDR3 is CSVDVPGGVYGYTF. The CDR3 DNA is TGCAGCGTTGATGTGCCAGGGGGTGTCTATGGCTACACCTTC.